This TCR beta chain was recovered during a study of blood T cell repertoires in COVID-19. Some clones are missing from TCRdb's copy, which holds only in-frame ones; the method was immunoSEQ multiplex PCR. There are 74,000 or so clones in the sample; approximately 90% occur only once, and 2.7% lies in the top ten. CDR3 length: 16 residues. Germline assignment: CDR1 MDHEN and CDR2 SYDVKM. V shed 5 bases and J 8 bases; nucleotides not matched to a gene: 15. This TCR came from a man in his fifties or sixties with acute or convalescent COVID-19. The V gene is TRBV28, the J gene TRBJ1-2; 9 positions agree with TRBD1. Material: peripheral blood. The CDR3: CASSVNPGTGTSGYTF. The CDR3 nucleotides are TGTGCCAGCAGTGTCAATCCCGGGACAGGGACCAGCGGCTACACCTTC.